The 14 T cell receptor beta chains reported below all come from one sample, sequenced in a study of blood T cell repertoires in COVID-19 (dated by TCRdb to 2020 to 2021). To prepare the library, the immunoSEQ multiplex PCR assay was applied. The table was pulled from immuneACCESS by TCRdb, which kept in-frame rearrangements only. Such tables lose some clones; where checked, under half of the loss comes from unresolved V genes, and the rest has no known cause. Here the sample has tens of thousands of clones; about 85% occur a single time. The top ten hold 5.5% to 7.5% of the sample. The specimen was peripheral blood. The receptors here all came from a woman in her sixties or seventies with acute or convalescent COVID-19.

This chain joins TRBV5-1 and TRBJ1-2; 9 bases match TRBD1. The CDR3 is 14 residues long. CDR1 and CDR2 from the germline V gene are SGHRS and YFSETQ. V dropped 5 bases and J dropped 5; count of bases not matched to a gene: 7. The CDR3 sequence is CASSNTGGPYGYTF. The CDR3, as DNA: TGCGCCAGCAGTAACACAGGGGGCCCTTATGGCTACACCTTC.

The V gene is TRBV3-1 (or the pseudogene TRBV3-2), the J gene TRBJ2-7; unclear D gene. Between the trimmed V and J ends, which lost 1 base and 7 bases, there was a span of 11 bases. The CDR3 contains 13 residues. Per the germline V gene, CDR1 is LGHDT and CDR2 is YNNKEL (reference sequence). Here the CDR3 reads CASSQVPGKEQYF. CDR3 nucleotides: TGTGCCAGCAGCCAAGTCCCGGGTAAAGAGCAGTACTTC.

This chain links TRBV2 with TRBJ2-5, with D possibly matching TRBD2 (6 bases). Germline V CDR1 and CDR2: SNHLY, FYNNEI. The V end lost 7 bases, the J end lost 5 bases, and 8 bases lay between the germline ends. This CDR3 has 11 amino acids. The chain's CDR3 is CASTGRETQYF. The CDR3 DNA reads TGTGCCAGCACGGGGAGGGAGACCCAGTACTTC.

V is TRBV7-2 and J is TRBJ1-2; the D gene is possibly TRBD1 (5 bases). The V gene's germline CDR1 is SGHTA and CDR2 FQGNSA. This CDR3 has 14 amino acids. Trimming cost V 4 bases and J 4 bases, with 13 bases left between them. DNA for the CDR3: TGTGCCAGCAGCTCCCAGGCAGGGCCCTATGGCTACACCTTC. Amino acid sequence: CASSSQAGPYGYTF. Supplemented by reference TRBV7-2 and TRBJ1-2, the full variable domain reads GAGVSQSPSNKVTEKGKDVELRCDPISGHTALYWYRQSLGQGLEFLIYFQGNSAPDKSGLPSDRFSAERTGGSVSTLTIQRTQQEDSAVYLCASSSQAGPYGYTFGSGTRLTVV.

V and J are TRBV13 and TRBJ2-7, with D perhaps matching TRBD2 (5 bases). V was shortened by 5 bases and J by 3 bases, with 14 bases between the two germline ends. The CDR3 is 14 residues long. CDR1 and CDR2 (germline): PRHDT, FYEKMQ (reference sequence). CDR3 DNA sequence: TGTGCCAGCAGCCCCCAGAGGGCCGGCTACGAGCAGTACTTC. Amino acids: CASSPQRAGYEQYF.

The chain employs TRBV7-2 and TRBJ2-1, with TRBD2 identical over 10 bases. J lost 6 bases, V lost 5 bases, and 7 bases had no gene match. This CDR3 comprises 15 residues. Germline V gene sequence: CDR1 SGHTA, CDR2 FQGNSA. The CDR3 nucleotides read TGTGCCAGCAGCCCAGAGACTAGCGGGTTCAATGAGCAGTTCTTC. Its translation: CASSPETSGFNEQFF.

This clone was counted only a few times. One end of the junction does not line up with germline, which may come from a read error. The V gene is TRBV19, the J gene TRBJ2-3, with 15 nucleotides matching TRBD2. The CDR3 spans 14 residues. Germline assignment: CDR1 LNHDA and CDR2 SQIVND (reference sequence). Written as DNA, the CDR3 is TGTGCCAGTAGTTCCCGGGGGACTAGCGGGAGGATGAATTTT. It codes for CASSSRGTSGRMNF.

CDR3: CASSVGFQDTEAFF. CDR3 in DNA: TGTGCCAGCAGCGTTGGATTCCAGGACACTGAAGCTTTCTTT. V and J are TRBV9 and TRBJ1-1, with D uncertain. Trimming took off 2 bases at V and 3 bases at J, with 11 bases between the two ends. CDR3 length: 14 residues. Germline loops: CDR1 SGDLS, CDR2 YYNGEE.

This rearrangement joins TRBV10-3 to TRBJ1-2, with 9 bases identical to TRBD1. CDR3 length: 16 amino acids. CDR1 and CDR2 (germline): ENHRY, SYGVKD. Unmatched junction bases numbered 4, after V lost 2 bases and J lost 0 bases. CDR3 protein: CAISETGGVSNYGYTF. CDR3 DNA sequence: TGTGCCATCAGTGAGACAGGGGGCGTTTCTAACTATGGCTACACCTTC.

The rearrangement joins TRBV12-5 to TRBJ2-7; tentative D call: TRBD2 (6 bases). Germline CDR1 reads LGHNT; CDR2 reads FRNRAP. Between the trimmed V and J ends, which lost 5 bases and 2 bases, there was a span of 13 bases. This CDR3 has 14 residues. This chain's CDR3 is CASGPRDSTYEQYF. The DNA for the CDR3 is TGTGCTAGTGGTCCGCGGGACTCCACCTACGAGCAGTACTTC.

The gene calls are TRBV7-8 and TRBJ1-6; TRBD1 aligns across 7 bases. Per the germline V gene, CDR1 is SGHVS and CDR2 is FQNEAQ. The CDR3 contains 14 residues. V was clipped by 1 base and J by 9 bases; unmatched bases: 3. The chain's CDR3 is CASSLDRGFSPLHF. CDR3 DNA sequence: TGTGCCAGCAGCTTAGACAGGGGCTTTTCACCCCTCCACTTT.

The chain recombines TRBV5-6 with TRBJ2-7, with TRBD1 matching over 7 bases. The ends lost 3 bases at V and 2 bases at J; junction bases unmatched: 2. This CDR3 comprises 13 residues. Germline V gives CDR1 SGHDT, CDR2 YYEEEE. CDR3: CASSSDRAYEQYF. The CDR3 DNA sequence: TGTGCCAGCAGCTCTGACAGGGCCTACGAGCAGTACTTC.

The J gene is TRBJ1-2, the V gene TRBV6-5, with 7 bases matching TRBD1. V was pared by 6 bases and J by 3 bases, with 4 bases of the junction left unmatched. CDR1 MNHEY and CDR2 SVGAGI come from the germline V gene. This CDR3 is 13 amino acids long. The CDR3 is CASRGDRYYGYTF. As DNA, the CDR3 is TGTGCCAGCAGGGGGGACAGATACTATGGCTACACCTTC.

This chain links TRBV9 with TRBJ1-3; maybe TRBD1 (5 bases). In germline, CDR1 is SGDLS, CDR2 YYNGEE. The CDR3 covers 17 residues. Between the trimmed V and J ends, which lost 0 bases and 1 base, there was a span of 14 bases. CDR3 amino acids: CASSVGVGGTSGNTIYF. The CDR3 DNA follows: TGTGCCAGCAGCGTAGGAGTGGGTGGGACTTCTGGAAACACCATATATTTT.